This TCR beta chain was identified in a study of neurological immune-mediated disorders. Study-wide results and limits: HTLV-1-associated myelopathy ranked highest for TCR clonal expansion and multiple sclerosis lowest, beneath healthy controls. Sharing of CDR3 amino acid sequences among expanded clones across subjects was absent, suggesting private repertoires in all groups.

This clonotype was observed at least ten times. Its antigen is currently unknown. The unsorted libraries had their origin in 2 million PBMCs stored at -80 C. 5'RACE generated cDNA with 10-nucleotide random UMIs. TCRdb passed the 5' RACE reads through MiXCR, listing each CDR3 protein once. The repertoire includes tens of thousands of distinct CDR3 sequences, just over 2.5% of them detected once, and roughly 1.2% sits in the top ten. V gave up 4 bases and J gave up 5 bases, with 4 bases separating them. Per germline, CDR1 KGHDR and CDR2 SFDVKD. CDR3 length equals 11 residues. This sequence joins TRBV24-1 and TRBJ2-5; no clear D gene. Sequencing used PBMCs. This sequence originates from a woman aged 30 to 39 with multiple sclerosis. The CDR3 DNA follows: TGTGCCACCAGTGACAGGGAGACCCAGTACTTC. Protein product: CATSDRETQYF.